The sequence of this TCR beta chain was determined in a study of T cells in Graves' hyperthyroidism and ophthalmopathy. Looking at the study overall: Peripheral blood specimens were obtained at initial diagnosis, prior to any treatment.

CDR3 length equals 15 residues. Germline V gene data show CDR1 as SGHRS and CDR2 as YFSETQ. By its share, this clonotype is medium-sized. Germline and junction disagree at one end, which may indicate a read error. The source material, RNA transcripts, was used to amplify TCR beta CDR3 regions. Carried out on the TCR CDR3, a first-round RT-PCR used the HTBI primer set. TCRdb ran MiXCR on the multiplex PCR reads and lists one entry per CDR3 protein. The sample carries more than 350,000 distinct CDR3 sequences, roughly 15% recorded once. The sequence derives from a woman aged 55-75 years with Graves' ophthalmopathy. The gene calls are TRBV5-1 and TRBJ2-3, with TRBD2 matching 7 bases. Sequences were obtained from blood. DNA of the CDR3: TGTGCCAGCAGCTTAGTGGCGGGAGGCACAGATACGCAGTATTTT. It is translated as CASSLVAGGTDTQYF.